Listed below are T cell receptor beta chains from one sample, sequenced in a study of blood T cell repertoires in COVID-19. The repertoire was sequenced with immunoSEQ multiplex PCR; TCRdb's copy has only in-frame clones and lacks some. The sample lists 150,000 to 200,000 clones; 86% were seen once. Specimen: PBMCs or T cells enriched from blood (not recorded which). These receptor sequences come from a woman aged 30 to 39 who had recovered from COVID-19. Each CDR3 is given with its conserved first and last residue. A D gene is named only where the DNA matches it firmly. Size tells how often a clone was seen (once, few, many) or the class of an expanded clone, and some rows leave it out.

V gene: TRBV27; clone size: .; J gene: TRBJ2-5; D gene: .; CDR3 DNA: TGTGCCAGCAGTTCCCTTAGCTCGGGGAAAGAGACCCAGTACTTC; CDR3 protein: CASSSLSSGKETQYF
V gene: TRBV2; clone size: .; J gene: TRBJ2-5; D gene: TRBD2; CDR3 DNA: TGTGCCAGCAGTCCCCTAGCGGGAGGGACGCCTGAGACCCAGTACTTC; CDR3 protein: CASSPLAGGTPETQYF
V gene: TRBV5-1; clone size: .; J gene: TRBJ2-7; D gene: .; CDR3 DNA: TGCGCCAGCAGCTTGACAGGGTCTTCCTACGAGCAGTACTTC; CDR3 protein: CASSLTGSSYEQYF
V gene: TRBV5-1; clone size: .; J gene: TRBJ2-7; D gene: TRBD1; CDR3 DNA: TGCGCCAGCACCCAGACAGGGTCCTCCTACGAGCAGTACTTC; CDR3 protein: CASTQTGSSYEQYF
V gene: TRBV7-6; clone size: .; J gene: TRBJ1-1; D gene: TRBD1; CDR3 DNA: TGTGCCAGCAGCTTAGCGCGGCGACAGGGAGACATGAACACTGAAGCTTTCTTT; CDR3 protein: CASSLARRQGDMNTEAFF
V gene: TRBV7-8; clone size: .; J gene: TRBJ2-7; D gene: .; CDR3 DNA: TGTGCCAGCAGCTTAGATTCCCTGAGCTCCTACGAGCAGTACTTC; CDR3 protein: CASSLDSLSSYEQYF
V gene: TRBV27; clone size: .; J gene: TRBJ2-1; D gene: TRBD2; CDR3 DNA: TGTGCCAGCAGTCCAGAGACTAGCGGGAGGAATGAGCAGTTCTTC; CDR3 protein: CASSPETSGRNEQFF
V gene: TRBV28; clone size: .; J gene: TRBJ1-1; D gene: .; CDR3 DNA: TGTGCCAGCAGAGGAGGCAGAGGGATAGCTTTCTTT; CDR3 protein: CASRGGRGIAFF
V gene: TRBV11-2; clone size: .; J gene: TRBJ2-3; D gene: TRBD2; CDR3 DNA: TGTGCCAGCAGCGAGCTGGGACTACCTTACCTTAGCACAGATACGCAGTATTTT; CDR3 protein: CASSELGLPYLSTDTQYF
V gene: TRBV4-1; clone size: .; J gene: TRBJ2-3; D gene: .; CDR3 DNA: TGCGCCAGCAGCCAAGTAGTACTCCCAGATACGCAGTATTTT; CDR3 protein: CASSQVVLPDTQYF
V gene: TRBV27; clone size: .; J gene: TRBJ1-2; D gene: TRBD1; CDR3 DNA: TGTGCCAGCAGTTTTGAATTTGGACAGGGCGGGGGCTACACCTTC; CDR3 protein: CASSFEFGQGGGYTF
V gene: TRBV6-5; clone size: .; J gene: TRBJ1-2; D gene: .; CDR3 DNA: TGTGCCAGCAGTTACTCGATTGCCGACTCCAACTATGGCTACACCTTC; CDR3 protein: CASSYSIADSNYGYTF
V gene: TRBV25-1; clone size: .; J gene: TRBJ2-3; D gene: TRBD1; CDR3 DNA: TGTGCCAGCAGTGGACAGGGGGCTGAAGATACGCAGTATTTT; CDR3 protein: CASSGQGAEDTQYF
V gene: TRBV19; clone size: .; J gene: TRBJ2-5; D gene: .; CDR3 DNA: TGTGCCAGTAGTATAACAGGGTGGGAGACCCAGTACTTC; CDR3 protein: CASSITGWETQYF
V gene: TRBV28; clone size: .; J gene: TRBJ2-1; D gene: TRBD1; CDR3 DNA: TGTGCCAGCAGGGGAAGGGGACAGGGGATCAATGAGCAGTTCTTC; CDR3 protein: CASRGRGQGINEQFF
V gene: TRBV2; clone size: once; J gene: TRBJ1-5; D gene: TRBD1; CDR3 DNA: TGTGCCAGCAGTGTACAGGGGGCGAATCAGCCCCAGCATTTT; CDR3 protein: CASSVQGANQPQHF
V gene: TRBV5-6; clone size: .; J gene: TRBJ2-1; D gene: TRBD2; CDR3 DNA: TGTGCCAGCAGCCGGACTAGCGGGGATGAGCAGTTCTTC; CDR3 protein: CASSRTSGDEQFF
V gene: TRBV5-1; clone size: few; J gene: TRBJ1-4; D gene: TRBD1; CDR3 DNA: TGCGCCAGCAGCGAAACACAGGGGGAGGGCCGAAAACTGTTTTTT; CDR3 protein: CASSETQGEGRKLFF
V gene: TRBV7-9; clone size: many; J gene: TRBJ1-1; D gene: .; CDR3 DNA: TGTGCCAGCAGCTTAGTACAGGTCTCATTT; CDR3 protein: CASSLVQVSF
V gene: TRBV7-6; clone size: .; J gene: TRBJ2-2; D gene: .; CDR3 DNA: TGTGCCAGCACCCTTAGCGGGAACACCGGGGAGCTGTTTTTT; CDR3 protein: CASTLSGNTGELFF
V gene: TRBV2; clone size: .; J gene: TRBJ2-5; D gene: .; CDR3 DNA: TGTGCCAGCAAGGGACTGGTAACGGGAATCCAAGAGACCCAGTACTTC; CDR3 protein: CASKGLVTGIQETQYF
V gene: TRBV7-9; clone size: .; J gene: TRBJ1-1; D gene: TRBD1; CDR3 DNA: TGTGCCAGCAGCTTAGATTCCGACAGGGGGCGGATTTGGAACACTGAAGCTTTCTTT; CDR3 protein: CASSLDSDRGRIWNTEAFF
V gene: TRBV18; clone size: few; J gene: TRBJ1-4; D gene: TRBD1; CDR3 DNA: TGTGCCAGCTCACCACCGGACAGGTTACCTGAAAAACTGTTTTTT; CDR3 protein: CASSPPDRLPEKLFF
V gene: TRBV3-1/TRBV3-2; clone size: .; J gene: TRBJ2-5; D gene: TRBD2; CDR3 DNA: TGTGCCAGCAGCCCCAGGACTAGCACTGGGATAGAGACCCAGTACTTC; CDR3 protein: CASSPRTSTGIETQYF
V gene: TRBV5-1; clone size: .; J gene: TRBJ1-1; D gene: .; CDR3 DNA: TGCGCCAGCAGCTCGGGCTCGGGGGTCCAGGTGCCTGAAGCTTTCTTT; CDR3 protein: CASSSGSGVQVPEAFF
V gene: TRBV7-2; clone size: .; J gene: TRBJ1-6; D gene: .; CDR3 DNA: TGTGCCAGCAGCTTGGGCGGGGGCTCCTATAATTCACCCCTCCACTTT; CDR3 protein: CASSLGGGSYNSPLHF
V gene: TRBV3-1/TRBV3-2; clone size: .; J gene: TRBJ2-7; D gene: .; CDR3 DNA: TGTGCCAGCAGGGGGACTGAGTACGAGCAGTACTTC; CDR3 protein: CASRGTEYEQYF
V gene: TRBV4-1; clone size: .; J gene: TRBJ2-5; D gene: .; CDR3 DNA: TGCGCCAGCAGCCAGGGGGGACAAGAGACCCAGTACTTC; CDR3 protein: CASSQGGQETQYF
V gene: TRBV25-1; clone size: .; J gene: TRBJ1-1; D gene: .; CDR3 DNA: TGTGCCAGCAGGAGCCTGCTTAACACTGAAGCTTTCTTT; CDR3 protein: CASRSLLNTEAFF
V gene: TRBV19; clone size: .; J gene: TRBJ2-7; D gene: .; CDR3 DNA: TGTGCCAGTAGTATGGACAGCTCCTACGAGCAGTACTTC; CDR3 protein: CASSMDSSYEQYF
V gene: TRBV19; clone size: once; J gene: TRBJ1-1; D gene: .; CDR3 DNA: TGTGCCAGTAGTATCCCCCTTTTAGTCGAGGGTGGGGACACTGAAGCTTTCTTT; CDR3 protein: CASSIPLLVEGGDTEAFF
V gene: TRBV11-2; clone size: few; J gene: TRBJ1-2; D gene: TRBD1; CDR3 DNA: TGTGCCAGCAGCCCCCAGGGGGGGACAGGGGGCCTAGACGGCTACACCTTC; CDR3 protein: CASSPQGGTGGLDGYTF
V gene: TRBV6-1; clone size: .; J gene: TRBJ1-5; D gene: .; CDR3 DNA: TGTGCCAGCAGTGCGACAGCATTATATAGCAATCAGCCCCAGCATTTT; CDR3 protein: CASSATALYSNQPQHF
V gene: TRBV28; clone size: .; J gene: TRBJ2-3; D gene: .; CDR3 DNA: TGTGCCAGCAGTTTGACAGGGGAGGGGAGCACAGATACGCAGTATTTT; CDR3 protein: CASSLTGEGSTDTQYF
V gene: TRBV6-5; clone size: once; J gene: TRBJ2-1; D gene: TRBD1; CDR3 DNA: TGTGCCAGCAGAACCCTACAGGGGGAAGGGCAGTTCTTC; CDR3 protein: CASRTLQGEGQFF
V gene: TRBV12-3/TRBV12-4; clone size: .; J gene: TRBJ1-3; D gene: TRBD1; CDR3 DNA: TGTGCCAGCGACGACAGGGTTGGAAACACCATATATTTT; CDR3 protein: CASDDRVGNTIYF
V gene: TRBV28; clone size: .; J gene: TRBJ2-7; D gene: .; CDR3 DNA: TGTGCCAGCAGTTTACAGTCGGGGGAGCAGTACTTC; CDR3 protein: CASSLQSGEQYF
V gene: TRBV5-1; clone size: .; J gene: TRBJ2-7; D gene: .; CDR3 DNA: TGCGCCAGCAGCTTCCGGGACGAGCAGTACTTC; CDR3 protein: CASSFRDEQYF
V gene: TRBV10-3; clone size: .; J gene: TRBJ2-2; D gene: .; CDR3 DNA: TGTGCCATCGGGTCCGACCGCGGGGCAGGGGGAAACACCGGGGAGCTGTTTTTT; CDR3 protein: CAIGSDRGAGGNTGELFF
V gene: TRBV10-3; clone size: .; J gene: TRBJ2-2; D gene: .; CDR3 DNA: TGTGCCATCGCCGGGAACACCGGGGAGCTGTTTTTT; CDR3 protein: CAIAGNTGELFF
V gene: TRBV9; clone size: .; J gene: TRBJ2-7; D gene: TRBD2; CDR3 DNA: TGTGCCAGCAGCGCAGTAGCGGGAGGCTACGAGCAGTACTTC; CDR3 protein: CASSAVAGGYEQYF
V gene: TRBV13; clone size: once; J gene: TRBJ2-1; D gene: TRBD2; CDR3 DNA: TGTGCCAGCAGCTCGGCTAGCGGGAGCCAAAAAAGGAATGAGCAGTTCTTC; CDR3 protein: CASSSASGSQKRNEQFF
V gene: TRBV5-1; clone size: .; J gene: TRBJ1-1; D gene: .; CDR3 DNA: TGCGCCAGCAGCTTGGGGGCCTTCAATTTCGGAGCTTTCTTT; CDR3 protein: CASSLGAFNFGAFF
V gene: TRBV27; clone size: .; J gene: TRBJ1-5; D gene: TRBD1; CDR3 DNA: TGTGCCAGCAGCTTCGGGACAGACAATCAGCCCCAGCATTTT; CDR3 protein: CASSFGTDNQPQHF
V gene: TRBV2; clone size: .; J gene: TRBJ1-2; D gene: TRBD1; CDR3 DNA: TGTGCCAGCAGTGAAAGGGACAGACTTTCTGGCTACACCTTC; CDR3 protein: CASSERDRLSGYTF